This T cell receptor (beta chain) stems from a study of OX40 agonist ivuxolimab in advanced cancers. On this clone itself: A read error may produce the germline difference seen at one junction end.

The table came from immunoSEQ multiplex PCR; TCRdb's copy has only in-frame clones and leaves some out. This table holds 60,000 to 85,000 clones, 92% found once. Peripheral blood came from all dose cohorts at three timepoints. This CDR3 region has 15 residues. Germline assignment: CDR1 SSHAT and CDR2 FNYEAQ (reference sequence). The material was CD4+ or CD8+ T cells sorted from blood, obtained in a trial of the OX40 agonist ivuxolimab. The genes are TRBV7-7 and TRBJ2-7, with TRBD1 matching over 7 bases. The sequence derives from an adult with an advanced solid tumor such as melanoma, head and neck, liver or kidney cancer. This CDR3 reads CASSPYRGEGYEQYF. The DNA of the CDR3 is TGTGCTAGCAGCCCGTACAGGGGAGAGGGCTACGAGCAGTACTTC.